Reported below is one T cell receptor beta chain. Its antigen remains unidentified. Qualities for individual bases were not recorded, and no much larger clone is one base off. This sample's time point label indicates: baseline before first vaccination. Vaccinee samples came from UK trials COV001 and COV002, including a single-blind randomized controlled phase 2/3 trial of AZD1222 (ChAdOx1 nCoV-19) in healthy adults. For TCRbeta chain sequencing, PBMC samples from trial participants were taken at day 0 and at day 28 after the second dose. These data come from a study of T cell responses to AZD1222 COVID-19 vaccine (dated by TCRdb to the early 2020s). Looking at the study overall: AZD1222 recipients given second doses at about 4 weeks or at about 12 weeks were pooled, since spike-specific TCR depth and breadth were not found to differ between the two schedules. A total of over 230 trial participants underwent TCR sequencing, of whom some 200 had received two doses of AZD1222 and approximately 26 had received two doses of the MenACWY control vaccine. Trial participants were enrolled by age into subgroups of 18-55, 56-69 and 70-plus years, and around 140, 26 and 57 TCR-sequenced participants, respectively, were included in these subgroups.

The CDR3 sequence holds 15 residues, the cysteine and phenylalanine included. The kept DNA is CDR3 alone, 45 bases in frame from the first base. As encoded in the germline V gene, CDR1 is MNHEY while CDR2 is SVGAGI. The germline V and J ends show losses of 5 bases and 3 bases respectively, and no gene match explains 8 bases of the junction. Overall results and qualifications from the work: A significant rise in spike-specific TCR breadth and depth was observed after two AZD1222 doses relative to day 0 and relative to MenACWY recipients. Most participants were white British and females outnumbered males, and the authors suggested that clonal diversity may have been underestimated. Reportedly, almost half of the unique spike-specific TCRs recognized epitopes lying outside the regions that are mutated in the B.1.351 and B.1.1.7 variants. Conclusions about previously exposed vaccinees are limited, since just five or six AZD1222 recipients were seropositive for SARS-CoV-2 at baseline. Because no day 14 peak-response samples were available, the repertoires could be characterized only after the peak T cell response. The 56-69-year group was small, and its depth increase did not reach significance, likely because of low power. The vaccine-associated CD4 TCRs covered the entire spike protein, and the dominant responses fell in regions 160-218 and 743-854.

The CDR3 regions of human TCRbeta chains were analyzed by immunosequencing. Per the original workflow: Repertoire TCRs were matched against a reference library of SARS-CoV-2-specific TCRs generated with the MIRA antigen-specificity platform. Breadth meant the fraction of unique TCRs that were SARS-CoV-2-associated, whereas depth meant the fraction of total T cells that were SARS-CoV-2-associated. Using the MIRA data, every spike-specific TCR was mapped to the spike region that the TCR reacted to and assigned to either a CD4 or a CD8 class. Log10-transformed breadth and depth values were compared by one-way ANOVA with Sidak's multiple comparisons tests. Sourced from immuneACCESS, this table was stored by TCRdb with only in-frame sequences that have V and J called. A share of the clones is absent; for the studies checked, an unresolved V gene accounts for under half, and the remainder has no known explanation. V and J calls plus clone size are reproduced from that table; the DNA served to infer D and trimming. Present in this sample are 77,000 or so clones, 85% to 90% of which were seen just once. About 31% of the sample goes to the ten largest clones.

The chain is made from TRBV6-5 and TRBJ1-2; 8 middle bases align to TRBD1. This sample comprised peripheral blood, obtained on day 0 of AZD1222 vaccination. The sequence came from an adult in good health. Here the CDR3 is given as CASSRTGFADYGYTF. The sequenced DNA is TGTGCCAGCAGTCGGACAGGGTTTGCCGACTATGGCTACACCTTC.